This T cell receptor (beta chain) derives from a study of blood T cell repertoires in COVID-19. The overall study: The analysed material was cDNA or gDNA that came from T cells, B-cell-depleted T cells, or PBMCs.

Per the study methods: It was from reference gene primer amplification that nucleated cell counts were estimated. Here immunoSEQ multiplex PCR was the method, and the copy in TCRdb shows in-frame clones only, minus some. The V and J calls and clone size come from that table; D and trimming were worked out from the DNA. The data hold some 150,000 clones, with about 85% observed a single time. Sequenced input: peripheral blood. This TCR was sampled from a woman in her 70s with acute or convalescent COVID-19.

The CDR3 here is CASSQAPTGKPNYGYTF. The DNA of the CDR3 is TGTGCCAGCAGCCAAGCCCCGACAGGAAAACCGAACTATGGCTACACCTTC. This sequence joins TRBV3-1 (or the pseudogene TRBV3-2) and TRBJ1-2, with D perhaps TRBD1 (6 bases). There are 17 residues in the CDR3. Germline V lookup: CDR1 LGHDT, CDR2 YNNKEL (reference sequence). V was pared by 1 base and J by 2 bases, with 17 bases between.